This T cell receptor beta chain was found in a study of a mutant IDH1 vaccine in newly diagnosed glioma. TCRdb keeps only in-frame clones here, not all; method: immunoSEQ multiplex PCR. In the table there are some 42,000 clones, 70% to 85% of which are singletons. CDR1 LNHDA and CDR2 SQIVND come from the germline V gene (reference sequence). The CDR3 spans 13 residues. V lost 3 bases to trimming and J lost 5 bases, with 10 bases between them. Remarks on this clone: The target antigen is unknown.

Indicated time point: week 47, end of study. The content of each vaccine dose was 300 ug of mutant IDH1 20-mer peptide, and topical imiquimod accompanied it. The receptor was isolated from a man between 18 and 29 years old with glioma. Some clones in this sample may be carry-over from other donors' samples. The sample in question was PBMCs, obtained from a glioma patient whose treatment included an IDH1 peptide vaccine. The chain combines TRBV19 with TRBJ1-1, with D possibly being TRBD1 (5 bases). CDR3 nucleotide sequence: TGTGCCAGTAGTATGACAGTGCGAACTGAAGCTTTCTTT. Protein: CASSMTVRTEAFF.